This entry concerns a single T cell receptor beta chain. Its antigen is unidentified. Per the germline V gene, CDR1 is MDHEN and CDR2 is SYDVKM. This CDR3 is 12 amino acids long. V was pared by 4 bases and J by 6 bases, with 10 bases between. The source of the sample is a study of Ad26.COV2.S vaccination and SARS-CoV-2 variants. Study background: Once, or twice with 56 days between doses, Ad26.COV2.S was given intramuscularly. Overall study findings and caveats: In vaccinated individuals, spike-specific CD8+ and CD4+ T cell responses reportedly displayed substantial breadth. Vaccine and placebo recipients had similar non-spike TCR breadth.

Treatment in this sample: 19 received Ad26.COV2.S at low or high dose, single or two shots; roughly five received placebo; per-sample allocation not given. Samples came from day 63 after the first vaccine or placebo injection. Libraries were prepared by immunoSEQ multiplex PCR; TCRdb keeps only in-frame clonotypes and omits some of them. The sample includes 440,000 or so clones, roughly nine tenths of them seen just once. V is TRBV28 and J is TRBJ2-7; D is ambiguous. The sequencing used peripheral blood, collected in a trial of Ad26.COV2.S vaccine versus placebo. The sequence derives from a person aged 18-65 years who received the Ad26.COV2.S COVID-19 vaccine or a placebo. In DNA form, the CDR3 reads TGTGCCAGCAGTTCTAGTCCCGCCGAGCAGTACTTC. Translated: CASSSSPAEQYF.